The entry below gives a single T cell receptor beta chain sequence along with its context. Its target is unknown. With a J-beta primer mix and a sample-barcoded 5' primer, a second PCR ran 7 to 11 cycles. A single record per CDR3 protein comes from TCRdb applying MiXCR to the 5' RACE reads. The sample consists of about 750,000 distinct CDR3 sequences, about 53% of them appearing once. The sample comes from a study of blood T cells in healthy people across ages. Study observations and caveats: Roughly linearly, TCR beta diversity per million T cells fell as age increased.

This CDR3 is 17 amino acids long. Germline CDR1 SNHLY, CDR2 FYNNEI. Trimming left V 2 bases short and J 0 bases short, with 14 bases between. Material: blood. The clonotype comes from a man aged 80 or over in good health. V and J are TRBV2 and TRBJ1-5; D perhaps matches TRBD1 (6 bases). The CDR3: CASSERRAGDSNQPQHF. In DNA form, the CDR3 reads TGTGCCAGCAGTGAACGTCGCGCAGGGGATAGCAATCAGCCCCAGCATTTT.